The clone carrying this TCR beta chain was found once. These data belong to a study of blood T cell repertoires in COVID-19. At the level of the study: Sample material is recorded as cDNA or gDNA derived from T cells, B-cell-depleted T cells, or PBMCs.

Trimming shortened V by 9 bases and J by 1 base, and 12 bases separated the two germline ends. The germline V gene encodes CDR1 LNHDA and CDR2 SQIVND (reference sequence). The CDR3 contains 13 residues. Profiled with immunoSEQ multiplex PCR; TCRdb holds only in-frame clones, not every one. Seen here are around 450,000 clones, roughly nine tenths observed once, and the top ten hold under 0.85%. Recruitment covered fewer than 25 US areas and drew participants whose ages spanned roughly 18 to 100 years. Cohort 3 donors were reported recovered after two negative PCRs, clearance, or symptom resolution. The sequenced sample consisted of PBMCs or T cells enriched from blood (not recorded which). The origin of this receptor is a woman between 18 and 29 years old who had recovered from COVID-19. The chain couples TRBV19 to TRBJ1-1, with D possibly TRBD1 on 5 matching bases. CDR3 loop: CASREYQNTEAFF. The DNA of the CDR3 is TGTGCCAGCAGGGAATACCAGAACACTGAAGCTTTCTTT.